The 7 T cell receptor beta chains below all came from one sample that was sequenced in a study of T cells in Graves' hyperthyroidism and ophthalmopathy (dated by TCRdb to between 2018 and 2021). Libraries were built with multiplex PCR. TCRdb names Illumina HiSeq 2000 as the instrument used. TCR beta CDR3 regions were amplified from RNA transcripts. The TCR CDR3 was subjected to a first round of RT-PCR using the HTBI primer set and the Qiagen OneStep RT-PCR kit. TCRdb's own reprocessing of the public reads used fastp at Q25 and MiXCR and kept productive beta chains. Every CDR3 protein is listed once, alongside the most common genes and DNA of its rows. This sample comprises 480,000 or so distinct CDR3 sequences, about 46% of them detected only once. Together, the top ten hold 44% of the sample. Sequenced sample: peripheral blood or thyroid tissue (not recorded which). These receptor sequences come from an adult woman with Graves' disease, either hyperthyroidism or ophthalmopathy (not recorded which).

This clonotype was recorded at least ten times. V and J are TRBV5-1 and TRBJ1-2, with 9 bases matching TRBD1. The ends lost 3 bases at V and 7 bases at J; junction bases unmatched: 4. The CDR3 sequence is 13 residues long. Germline CDR1 is SGHRS and CDR2 is YFSETQ. The CDR3 nucleotides read TGCGCCAGCAGCTCGGACAGGGGTACTGGCTACACCTTC. It is translated as CASSSDRGTGYTF.

This clonotype has a count of ten or more. The chain couples TRBV12-3 or TRBV12-4 to TRBJ2-2; weak D call: TRBD2 (6 bases). Deletions cut 6 bases from V and 5 bases from J, with 16 bases between. The length of the CDR3 is 15 residues. The CDR3 region has the DNA TGTGCCAGCAGCCTTGGAACCAGCGGGACCGGGGAGCTGTTTTTT. This encodes CASSLGTSGTGELFF.

Many counts were recorded for this clonotype. The chain has TRBV7-9 and TRBJ2-6; 10 bases align to TRBD1. The CDR3 is made up of 17 amino acids. V trimming: 4 bases; J trimming: 2 bases; junction bases outside the gene matches: 5. Looked up from germline, CDR1 is SEHNR and CDR2 is FQNEAQ (reference sequence). This chain's CDR3 is CASSYGQGVTGANVLTF. The CDR3 DNA follows: TGTGCCAGCAGCTACGGACAGGGGGTAACTGGGGCCAACGTCCTGACTTTC. Full variable domain (missing parts from reference TRBV7-9 and TRBJ2-6): DTGVSQNPRHKITKRGQNVTFRCDPISEHNRLYWYRQTLGQGPEFLTYFQNEAQLEKSRLLSDRFSAERPKGSFSTLEIQRTEQGDSAMYLCASSYGQGVTGANVLTFGAGSRLTVL.

Here the CDR3 DNA reads TGCGCCAGCAGCGGATCCCTAAAATCACCCCTCCACTTT. It encodes CASSGSLKSPLHF. The rearrangement uses TRBV10-1 and TRBJ1-6; D is unresolved. Germline loops: CDR1 WNHNN, CDR2 SYGVQD (reference sequence). The CDR3 length is 13 residues. The V gene lost 6 bases and the J gene lost 10 bases, with 13 bases spanning the gap.

The chain combines TRBV7-8 with TRBJ2-2, with unresolved D. The CDR3 sequence is 16 residues long. Germline CDR1 SGHVS, CDR2 FQNEAQ. With 3 bases removed from V and 0 bases from J, the gap between germline ends came to 11 bases. The CDR3 loop reads CASSFSARTNTGELFF. CDR3 in DNA: TGTGCCAGCAGCTTTAGTGCCCGCACGAACACCGGGGAGCTGTTTTTT.

The chain links TRBV5-4 to TRBJ1-1, with D possibly TRBD1 on 6 matching bases. Germline-derived CDR1 and CDR2 are SGHNT and YYREEE (reference sequence). The CDR3 contains 15 residues. Trimming took 0 bases from V and 6 from J, leaving 15 bases between them. The CDR3 coding sequence is TGTGCCAGCAGCTTGGGGACCACAGGGAGGGCTGAAGCTTTCTTT. It translates to CASSLGTTGRAEAFF.

This clonotype was observed once. The chain recombines TRBV13 with TRBJ1-3; D gene unclear. The CDR3 totals 17 residues. Germline-derived CDR1 and CDR2 are PRHDT and FYEKMQ (reference sequence). V was clipped by 5 bases and J by 2 bases, with 19 bases between them. This CDR3 reads CASSHRPKGMAGNTIYF. The DNA of the CDR3 is TGTGCCAGCAGCCATCGTCCTAAGGGCATGGCTGGAAACACCATATATTTT.